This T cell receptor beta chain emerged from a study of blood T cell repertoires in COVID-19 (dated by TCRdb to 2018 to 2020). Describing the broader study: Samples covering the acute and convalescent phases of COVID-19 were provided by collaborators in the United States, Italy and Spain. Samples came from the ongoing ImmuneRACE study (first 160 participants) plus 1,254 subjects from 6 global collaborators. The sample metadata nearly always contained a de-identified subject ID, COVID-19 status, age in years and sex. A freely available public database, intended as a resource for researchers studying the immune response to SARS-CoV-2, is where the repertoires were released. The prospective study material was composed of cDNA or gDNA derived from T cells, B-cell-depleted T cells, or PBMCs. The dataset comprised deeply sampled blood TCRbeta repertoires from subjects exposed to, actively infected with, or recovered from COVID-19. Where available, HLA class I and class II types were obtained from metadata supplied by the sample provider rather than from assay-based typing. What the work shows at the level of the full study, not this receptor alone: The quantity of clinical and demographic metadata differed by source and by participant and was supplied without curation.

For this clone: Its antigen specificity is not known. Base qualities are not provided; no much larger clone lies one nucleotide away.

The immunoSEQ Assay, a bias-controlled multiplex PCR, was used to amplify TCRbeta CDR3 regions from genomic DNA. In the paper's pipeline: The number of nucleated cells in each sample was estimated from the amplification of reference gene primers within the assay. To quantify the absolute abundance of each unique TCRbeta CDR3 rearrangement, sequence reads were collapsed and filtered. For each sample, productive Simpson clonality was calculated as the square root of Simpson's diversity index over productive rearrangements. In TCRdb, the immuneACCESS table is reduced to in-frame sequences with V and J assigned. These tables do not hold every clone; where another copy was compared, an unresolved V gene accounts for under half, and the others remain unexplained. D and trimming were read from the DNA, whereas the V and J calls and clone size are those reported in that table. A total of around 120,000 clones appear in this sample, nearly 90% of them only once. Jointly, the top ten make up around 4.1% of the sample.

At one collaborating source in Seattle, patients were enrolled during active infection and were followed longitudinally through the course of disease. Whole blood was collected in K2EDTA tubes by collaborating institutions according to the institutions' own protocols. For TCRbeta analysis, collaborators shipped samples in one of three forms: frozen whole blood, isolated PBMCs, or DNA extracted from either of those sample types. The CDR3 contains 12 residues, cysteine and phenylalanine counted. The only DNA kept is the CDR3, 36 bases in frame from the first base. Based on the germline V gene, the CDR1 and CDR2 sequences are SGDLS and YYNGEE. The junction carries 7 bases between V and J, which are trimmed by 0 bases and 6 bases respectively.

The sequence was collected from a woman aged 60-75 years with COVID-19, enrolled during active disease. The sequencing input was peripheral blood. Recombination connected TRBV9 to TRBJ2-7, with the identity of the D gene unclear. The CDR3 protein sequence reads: CASSVGHGEQYF. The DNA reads TGTGCCAGCAGCGTAGGGCATGGCGAGCAGTACTTC.